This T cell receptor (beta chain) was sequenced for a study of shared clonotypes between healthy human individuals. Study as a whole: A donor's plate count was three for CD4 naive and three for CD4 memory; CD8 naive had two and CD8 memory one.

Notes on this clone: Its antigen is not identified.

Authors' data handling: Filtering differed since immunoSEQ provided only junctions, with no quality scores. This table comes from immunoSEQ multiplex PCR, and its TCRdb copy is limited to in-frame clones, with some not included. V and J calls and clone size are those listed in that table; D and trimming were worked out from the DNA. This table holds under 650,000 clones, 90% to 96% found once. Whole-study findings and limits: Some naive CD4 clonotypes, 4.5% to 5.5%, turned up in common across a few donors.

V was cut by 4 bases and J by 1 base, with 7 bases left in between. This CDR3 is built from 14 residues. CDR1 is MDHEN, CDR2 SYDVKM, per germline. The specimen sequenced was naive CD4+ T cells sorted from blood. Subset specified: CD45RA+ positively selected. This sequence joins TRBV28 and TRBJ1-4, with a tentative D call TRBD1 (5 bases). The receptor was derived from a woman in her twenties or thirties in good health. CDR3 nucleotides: TGTGCCAGCAGTTGGGGGTTAACTAATGAAAAACTGTTTTTT. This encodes CASSWGLTNEKLFF.